Given below is one T cell receptor (beta chain) in context. Its cognate antigen is unknown. The CDR3 is 16 amino acids. V was clipped by 5 bases and J by 1 base, with 16 bases between them. Germline CDR1 LNHNV, CDR2 YYDKDF (reference sequence). The data derive from a study of cytomegalovirus exposure and HLA in healthy donors. General study results and limits: 87-base-pair reads could not separate some V segments, including TRBV6-2 and TRBV6-3. With high specificity and sensitivity, the classifier reportedly diagnosed cytomegalovirus status.

60 Vbeta and 13 Jbeta primers were used in PCR. Using immunoSEQ multiplex PCR, the repertoire was profiled, and TCRdb retains in-frame clones only, with some absent. The sample shows over 100,000 clones, 80% of them seen only once. This rearrangement joins TRBV15 to TRBJ2-3; D may be TRBD1 (6 bases). The sequence came from a young man in good health and CMV-seronegative. Sequencing was performed on PBMCs. The CDR3 region has the DNA TGTGCCACCAGCGGACCCGGGACAACAGGCACAGATACGCAGTATTTT. It encodes CATSGPGTTGTDTQYF.